This T cell receptor (beta chain) was retrieved from a study of Graves' ophthalmopathy and Graves' hyperthyroidism. Patients with other autoimmune diseases, uncontrolled infections, pregnancy or lactation were excluded. V was pared by 7 bases and J by 5 bases, with 17 bases between. Germline CDR1 is SGHTA and CDR2 is FQGNSA. The CDR3 runs to 14 residues. Amplification from RNA transcripts yielded the TCR beta CDR3 regions. The library came from an HTBI-primed first-round RT-PCR and a second-round multiplex PCR. In TCRdb, the multiplex PCR reads were re-called with MiXCR into one record per CDR3 protein. The table shows some 380,000 distinct CDR3 sequences, with approximately 15% occurring only once. This clonotype occurred many times. Its antigen is not identified. General study results and limits: The majority of expanded thyroid clonotypes above 0.001 frequency also occurred in blood.

The V and J genes are TRBV7-2 and TRBJ2-5, with D perhaps matching TRBD1 (7 bases). This TCR came from a woman between 18 and 30 years old with stable Graves' hyperthyroidism. Sequencing was carried out using peripheral blood. Written as DNA, the CDR3 is TGTGCCAGCACCCCAGGGGGGCGCCGGGAGACCCAGTACTTC. It encodes CASTPGGRRETQYF.